This T cell receptor (beta chain) was obtained from a study of neurological immune-mediated disorders. Note on this clonotype: Antigen specificity is unknown. This may be a read error: a much more frequent sequence differs by one nucleotide.

2 million PBMCs stored at -80 C were the source of the unsorted libraries. The CDR3 contains 14 residues. Germline V gives CDR1 SGHDN, CDR2 FVKESK. Overall study findings and caveats: The absence of any CDR3 amino acid sequence shared by expanded clones across subjects suggests that repertoires were private in all groups.

MiXCR was run by TCRdb on the 5' RACE reads, yielding one entry per CDR3 protein. The sample has roughly 67,000 distinct CDR3 sequences, roughly 3.7% seen once. This TCR was recovered from a man aged 50 to 59 with multiple sclerosis. V gene TRBV14 combines with J gene TRBJ1-1; a possible D gene is TRBD1 (6 bases). The sequencing sample was made of PBMCs. The DNA of the CDR3 is TGTGTCAGCAGCCGGACAGAGATGAACACTGAAGCTTTCTTT. This encodes CVSSRTEMNTEAFF.